One sample yielded the 10 T cell receptor beta chains listed below, sequenced in a study of response to subunit inactivated influenza vaccine. From the RT-PCR reads, TCRdb called clonotypes with MiXCR, one entry per CDR3 protein. This sample has more than 700,000 distinct CDR3 sequences, with less than 25% found just once. The input for sequencing was PBMCs from blood, taken 4 to 6 days after vaccination. The receptors come from a man in his fifties or sixties who received an inactivated influenza vaccine.

This clonotype occurred a few times. The V and J genes are TRBV9 and TRBJ2-1, with 7 bases aligning to TRBD2. Germline V gene data show CDR1 as SGDLS and CDR2 as YYNGEE. V trimming: 2 bases; J trimming: 4 bases; junction bases outside the gene matches: 12. The CDR3 totals 17 residues. Here the CDR3 DNA reads TGTGCCAGCAGCGTCCGGGATGGGGGGGACGGGTACAATGAGCAGTTCTTC. Translating it yields CASSVRDGGDGYNEQFF.

This clonotype was detected only a few times. The gene calls are TRBV15 and TRBJ2-3, with D unclear. Per germline, CDR1 LNHNV and CDR2 YYDKDF (reference sequence). V lost 1 base to trimming and J lost 0 bases, with 8 bases between them. The CDR3 has 15 residues. The CDR3 bases are TGTGCCACCAGCAGAGGAGAACAAAGCACAGATACGCAGTATTTT. This encodes CATSRGEQSTDTQYF. Complete variable domain (other parts from reference TRBV15 and TRBJ2-3): DAMVIQNPRYQVTQFGKPVTLSCSQTLNHNVMYWYQQKSSQAPKLLFHYYDKDFNNEADTPDNFQSRRPNTSFCFLDIRSPGLGDTAMYLCATSRGEQSTDTQYFGPGTRLTVL.

This clonotype occurred a few times. The J gene is TRBJ2-1, the V gene TRBV11-2; 9 bases are a match to TRBD2. The V segment lost 6 bases and the J segment 2 bases; nucleotides outside the gene matches: 23. Germline V gives CDR1 SGHAT, CDR2 FQNNGV. The CDR3 consists of 21 residues. CDR3 coding DNA: TGTGCCAGCAGTCTGAGAGTTTGGGTCGCGGGAGGGCCCTCGGCCTACAATGAGCAGTTCTTC. Amino acid sequence: CASSLRVWVAGGPSAYNEQFF. The variable domain in full, with the rest retrieved from reference TRBV11-2 and TRBJ2-1, is EAGVAQSPRYKIIEKRQSVAFWCNPISGHATLYWYQQILGQGPKLLIQFQNNGVVDDSQLPKDRFSAERLKGVDSTLKIQPAKLEDSAVYLCASSLRVWVAGGPSAYNEQFFGPGTRLTVL.

The chain carries TRBV29-1 and TRBJ2-7; 8 bases match TRBD1. Unmatched junction bases numbered 13, after V lost 7 bases and J lost 2 bases. The germline CDR1 and CDR2 sequences are SQVTM and ANQGSEA. CDR3 length equals 15 residues. CDR3 DNA: TGCAGCGCAATTAGTCGGACAGGGCGGACCTACGAGCAGTACTTC. Protein product: CSAISRTGRTYEQYF.

The chain recombines TRBV28 with TRBJ2-7; 11 positions match TRBD2. The germline CDR1 and CDR2 sequences are MDHEN and SYDVKM. The CDR3 contains 14 residues. V lost 4 bases, J lost 7 bases, and 6 bases stayed unmatched. Here the CDR3 DNA reads TGTGCCAGCAGTTCAACTAGCGGGAGCTTTGAGCAGTACTTC. Translating gives CASSSTSGSFEQYF.

In its sample, this clonotype was seen a few times. The V call is TRBV5-4, the J call TRBJ2-2; D unclear. V was clipped by 0 bases and J by 6 bases, with 6 bases between them. CDR1 SGHNT and CDR2 YYREEE come from the germline V gene (reference sequence). CDR3 length equals 13 residues. CDR3 bases: TGTGCCAGCAGCTTGGTGTCTGCCGGGGAGCTGTTTTTT. The encoded protein is CASSLVSAGELFF.

In this sample, this clonotype turned up a few times. The chain combines TRBV20-1 with TRBJ2-2, with D maybe TRBD2 (6 bases). Trimming removed 2 bases from V and 5 bases from J, with 15 bases in between. The germline gives CDR1 DFQATT, CDR2 SNEGSKA (reference sequence). This CDR3 has 15 residues. The CDR3 nucleotides read TGCAGTGCTAGAACCCCCGGGACTGATACCGGGGAGCTGTTTTTT. Translation gives CSARTPGTDTGELFF.

The rearrangement links TRBV5-1 to TRBJ2-5, with D unclear. V lost 4 bases and J 5 bases, leaving 21 bases between the germline ends. The germline V gene has CDR1 SGHRS and CDR2 YFSETQ. CDR3 length equals 16 residues. Written as DNA, the CDR3 is TGCGCCAGCAGCACGGGTTGGAGCCGGGCTTTGGAGACCCAGTACTTC. Translation: CASSTGWSRALETQYF.

This clonotype has just one count. The genes are TRBV15 and TRBJ2-2; 10 bases match TRBD2. The V gene's germline CDR1 is LNHNV and CDR2 YYDKDF (reference sequence). The CDR3 length is 17 residues. V shed 8 bases, J shed 3 bases, and the junction held 12 bases outside the gene matches. The CDR3 region is CATSLDRLAGYTGELFF. As DNA, the CDR3 is TGTGCCACCTCCTTAGATCGACTAGCGGGCTACACCGGGGAGCTGTTTTTT. Full variable domain (outside the CDR3, taken from reference TRBV15 and TRBJ2-2): DAMVIQNPRYQVTQFGKPVTLSCSQTLNHNVMYWYQQKSSQAPKLLFHYYDKDFNNEADTPDNFQSRRPNTSFCFLDIRSPGLGDTAMYLCATSLDRLAGYTGELFFGEGSRLTVL.

This clonotype was seen at least ten times. This sequence joins TRBV5-1 and TRBJ2-1; D gene unclear. The CDR3 has 13 residues. Per germline, CDR1 SGHRS and CDR2 YFSETQ. V gave up 0 bases and J gave up 2 bases, with 3 bases separating them. Here the CDR3 DNA reads TGCGCCAGCAGCTTGGTAACCTACAATGAGCAGTTCTTC. It is translated as CASSLVTYNEQFF.